The clone carrying this T cell receptor beta chain was counted a few times. Its matching antigen is unknown. These data are taken from a study of T cell responses to AZD1222 COVID-19 vaccine. Study-wide results and limits: Among spike-specific TCRs, nearly half reportedly target unmutated variant regions. Repertoire samples came only from after the peak T cell response. Spike-wide coverage was observed for vaccine-associated CD4 TCRs, with dominant responses at 160-218 and 743-854.

Pooled samples include second doses given at about 4 or 12 weeks. The repertoire was sequenced with immunoSEQ multiplex PCR; TCRdb's copy has only in-frame clones and lacks some. The sample yields roughly 100,000 clones, approximately 89% seen once. The source of this sequence is an adult who received the AZD1222 COVID-19 vaccine. This specimen consisted of peripheral blood, obtained 28 days after the second AZD1222 dose.

The CDR3 spells CASTVRWREGFGQFF. CDR3 nucleotides: TGTGCCAGCACCGTAAGGTGGCGGGAGGGCTTTGGACAGTTCTTC. The rearrangement joins TRBV7-9 to TRBJ2-1, with 9 bases fitting TRBD2. CDR3 length equals 15 residues. Germline lookup yields CDR1 SEHNR and CDR2 FQNEAQ (reference sequence). J was trimmed by 13 bases and V by 7 bases; bases with no gene match: 17.